The 9 T cell receptor beta chains below were found in one sample sequenced in a study of T-cell reconstitution after alpha-beta-depleted transplantation in children. Unique molecular identifiers were used in preparing the TCRbeta library. TCRdb fed the PCR reads into MiXCR, producing one record per CDR3 protein. The repertoire holds 250,000 to 300,000 distinct CDR3 sequences, with 10% as singletons. The sequencing here drew on PBMCs, taken before TCRalphabeta/CD19-depleted stem cell transplant. Receptors originate from a boy under two years old with acute myeloid leukemia, due to receive a stem cell transplant.

This clonotype was counted ten times or more. CDR3 sequence: CASSFSVTGGFTDTQYF. CDR3 sequence (DNA): TGTGCCAGCAGTTTTTCGGTTACGGGGGGGTTCACAGATACGCAGTATTTT. The chain combines TRBV12-3 or TRBV12-4 with TRBJ2-3; TRBD2 matches at 8 bases. This CDR3 contains 17 residues. V lost 3 bases and J lost 2; bases outside the gene matches: 10.

The gene calls are TRBV5-1 and TRBJ2-2; D is ambiguous. The V end was cut by 1 base, the J end by 2 bases, with 9 bases between. Germline assignment: CDR1 SGHRS and CDR2 YFSETQ. The CDR3 extends over 15 amino acids. This CDR3 is CASSLTGSNTGELFF. CDR3 sequence (DNA): TGCGCCAGCAGCTTGACGGGTTCAAACACCGGGGAGCTGTTTTTT.

As concerns this clonotype: This may be a read error, as it is one base from a much larger clone. This chain joins TRBV10-3 and TRBJ1-1, with D tentatively TRBD1 (6 bases). CDR3 size: 15 residues. Germline V lookup: CDR1 ENHRY, CDR2 SYGVKD. The CDR3 region is CAIRQTGSMNTKAFF. CDR3 DNA: TGTGCCATCAGGCAAACAGGGTCAATGAACACTAAAGCTTTCTTT.

This clonotype showed up many times. The chain employs TRBV6-5 and TRBJ1-2; 7 nucleotides line up with TRBD1. The CDR3 length is 15 residues. Germline assignment: CDR1 MNHEY and CDR2 SVGAGI. The J segment lost 4 bases and the V segment lost 2 bases, leaving 7 bases of the junction unmatched. The CDR3 is CASSYKGQGVYGYTF. CDR3 DNA sequence: TGTGCCAGCAGTTACAAAGGGCAGGGGGTCTATGGCTACACCTTC.

The sample holds many counts of this clonotype. The gene calls are TRBV2 and TRBJ2-3; TRBD1 or TRBD2 may be the D gene (5 bases each). CDR1 is SNHLY and CDR2 is FYNNEI in the germline V gene. The CDR3 has 13 residues. With 6 bases removed from V and 2 bases from J, the gap between germline ends came to 9 bases. The CDR3 sequence is CASRRGVTDTQYF. In nucleotides, the CDR3 is TGTGCCAGCAGGAGGGGTGTCACAGATACGCAGTATTTT.

This clonotype was detected many times. The V call is TRBV30, the J call TRBJ2-5, with D possibly matching TRBD1 (6 bases). The germline CDR1 and CDR2 sequences are GTSNPN and SVGIG (reference sequence). The CDR3 covers 12 residues. Trimming shortened V by 4 bases and J by 3 bases, and 9 bases separated the two germline ends. The DNA of the CDR3 is TGTGCCTGGAAGGGGGTAGAAGAGACCCAGTACTTC. Its protein product is CAWKGVEETQYF.

This clonotype was counted a few times. The gene calls are TRBV7-2 and TRBJ2-7; 9 nucleotides align to TRBD2. This CDR3 contains 15 residues. Germline CDR1 reads SGHTA; CDR2 reads FQGNSA. Trimming removed 0 bases from V and 2 bases from J; junction bases left unmatched: 2. The DNA of the CDR3 is TGTGCCAGCAGCTTAGCGGCTAGCGGGACCTACGAGCAGTACTTC. It yields the protein CASSLAASGTYEQYF.

The chain has TRBV24-1 and TRBJ2-7; 10 positions match TRBD1. V shed 3 bases, J shed 2 bases, and the junction held 3 bases outside the gene matches. Germline V gene sequence: CDR1 KGHDR, CDR2 SFDVKD. The length of the CDR3 is 15 residues. The DNA for the CDR3 is TGTGCCACCAGTGATCCGGGACAGGGGACCTACGAGCAGTACTTC. Protein product: CATSDPGQGTYEQYF.

This clonotype occurred many times. The chain recombines TRBV6-2 or TRBV6-3 with TRBJ2-1, with TRBD2 matching 8 bases. Losses at the gene ends were 8 bases for V and 0 bases for J; bases not matched to a gene: 6. The CDR3 has 15 amino acids. Germline V CDR1 and CDR2: MNHEY, SVGEGT. The CDR3 sequence: CASGGRFPSYNEQFF. CDR3 in DNA: TGTGCCAGCGGCGGGAGGTTCCCCTCCTACAATGAGCAGTTCTTC.